These 25 T cell receptor beta chains share one sample of origin, sequenced in a study of response to subunit inactivated influenza vaccine. Each CDR3 protein is one row after TCRdb ran MiXCR on the RT-PCR reads. In the table there are 600,000 to 850,000 distinct CDR3 sequences, 12% to 15% of which are singletons. Source: PBMCs from blood, taken approximately 15 days before vaccination. All receptors derive from a man between 50 and 59 years old who received an inactivated influenza vaccine.

In this sample, this clonotype turned up many times. The chain employs TRBV5-6 and TRBJ2-7; 13 bases are shared with TRBD2. Germline V lookup: CDR1 SGHDT, CDR2 YYEEEE. The V gene end was trimmed by 4 bases and the J gene end by 2 bases; junction bases not matched to a gene: 3. The CDR3 sequence is 15 residues long. CDR3 nucleotides: TGTGCCAGCAGCCGACTAGCGGGGGGAACCTACGAGCAGTACTTC. This translates into CASSRLAGGTYEQYF.

This clonotype has more than one count but fewer than ten. The rearrangement joins TRBV4-3 to TRBJ2-1; D call uncertain. This CDR3 contains 19 residues. The ends were cut back, 1 base at V and 4 bases at J, with 23 bases in the middle. Germline loops: CDR1 LGHNA, CDR2 YSLEER. CDR3 sequence reads: CASSQGSRQDPPHYNEQFF. The CDR3 bases are TGCGCCAGCAGCCAAGGGAGCAGGCAGGATCCCCCACATTACAATGAGCAGTTCTTC.

This clonotype was observed a few times. This rearrangement joins TRBV29-1 to TRBJ2-7; TRBD1 matches 7 bases. The CDR3 spans 14 residues. V lost 4 bases, J lost 2 bases, and 8 bases stayed unmatched. The V gene's germline CDR1 is SQVTM and CDR2 ANQGSEA. CDR3 sequence: CSVGPRQGAYEQYF. Written as DNA, the CDR3 is TGCAGCGTTGGCCCGCGGCAGGGGGCCTACGAGCAGTACTTC.

The gene calls are TRBV12-3 or TRBV12-4 and TRBJ2-3, with TRBD1 as a possible D gene (7 bases). The germline V and J ends were trimmed by 8 bases and 2 bases, with 14 bases remaining between them. The CDR3 is 14 residues long. In DNA form, the CDR3 reads TGTGCCAGCCGCTCCAGGGGGGTCACAGATACGCAGTATTTT. It specifies CASRSRGVTDTQYF.

The J gene is TRBJ1-1, the V gene TRBV2; no firm D call. The CDR3 spans 14 residues. Trimming removed 6 bases at V and 3 bases at J, with 14 bases between. Germline CDR1 SNHLY, CDR2 FYNNEI. The CDR3 here is CASSPQWSHTEAFF. The CDR3 bases are TGTGCCAGCAGCCCACAGTGGAGCCACACTGAAGCTTTCTTT.

This rearrangement joins TRBV9 to TRBJ2-5; 10 bases fit TRBD1. V lost 4 bases to trimming and J lost 6 bases; unmatched junction nucleotides: 6. This CDR3 is built from 14 residues. Germline V gene lookup returns CDR1 SGDLS and CDR2 YYNGEE. CDR3 DNA: TGTGCCAGCAGCAACCGGGACAGGGGTCAGACCCAGTACTTC. Translation gives CASSNRDRGQTQYF.

This chain uses TRBV4-3 with TRBJ1-3; TRBD1 matches at 8 bases. Germline values: CDR1 LGHNA, CDR2 YSLEER. CDR3 length: 15 residues. With 3 bases clipped from V and 2 bases from J, the junction kept 3 bases outside the gene matches. The CDR3 spells CASSHAGGTGNTIYF. CDR3 nucleotide sequence: TGCGCCAGCAGCCATGCAGGGGGCACTGGAAACACCATATATTTT.

This clonotype occurred once. This sequence joins TRBV3-1 and TRBJ1-1, with D maybe TRBD1 (5 bases). From germline, CDR1 is LGHDT and CDR2 YNNKEL (reference sequence). V gave up 1 base and J gave up 11 bases, with 11 bases separating them. The CDR3 totals 12 residues. The CDR3, as DNA: TGTGCCAGCAGCCAAGGAACCTGGGGGGCTTTCTTT. Its translation: CASSQGTWGAFF.

This clonotype was counted many times. V and J are TRBV5-1 and TRBJ1-1; perhaps TRBD1 as D (6 bases). Germline V CDR1 and CDR2: SGHRS, YFSETQ. The CDR3 length is 14 residues. Trimming cost V 1 base and J 1 base, with 8 bases left between them. CDR3 DNA sequence: TGCGCCAGCAGCTTGCAGGGACAGAACACTGAAGCTTTCTTT. Protein product: CASSLQGQNTEAFF.

This clonotype has just a few counts. The CDR3 DNA is TGTGCCAGCAGCCTCTCAAAGGGGAGAAAACTGTTTTTT. As protein: CASSLSKGRKLFF. The chain is built from TRBV6-2 or TRBV6-3 and TRBJ1-4; D may be TRBD1 (5 bases). Germline V CDR1 and CDR2: MNHEY, SVGEGT. Trimming removed 6 bases from V and 10 bases from J, with 15 bases in between. The CDR3 runs to 13 residues.

This clonotype was seen repeatedly, ten times or more. The chain links TRBV7-2 to TRBJ1-5; D gene uncertain. The CDR3 consists of 16 residues. V lost 2 bases to trimming and J lost 1 base, with 12 bases between them. The germline CDR1 and CDR2 sequences are SGHTA and FQGNSA. CDR3 DNA: TGTGCCAGCAGCTTAAGGACGGTACTGAGCAATCAGCCCCAGCATTTT. Encoded protein: CASSLRTVLSNQPQHF.

This chain uses TRBV7-6 with TRBJ2-5; the match to TRBD1 covers 8 bases. The germline V gene encodes CDR1 SGHVS and CDR2 FNYEAQ. The junction had 4 bases not matched to a gene; V was cut back by 5 bases and J by 5 bases. This CDR3 contains 13 residues. The chain's CDR3 is CASSTDRGETQYF. CDR3 coding DNA: TGTGCCAGCAGCACCGACAGGGGTGAGACCCAGTACTTC. Full variable domain (rest looked up from reference TRBV7-6 and TRBJ2-5): GAGVSQSPRYKVTKRGQDVALRCDPISGHVSLYWYRQALGQGPEFLTYFNYEAQQDKSGLPNDRFSAERPEGSISTLTIQRTEQRDSAMYRCASSTDRGETQYFGPGTRLLVL.

This clonotype was recorded many times. The J gene is TRBJ2-5, the V gene TRBV12-3 or TRBV12-4, with D perhaps matching TRBD1 (6 bases). This CDR3 has 13 residues. With 6 bases removed from V and 2 bases from J, the gap between germline ends came to 10 bases. CDR3 sequence: CASRRGIQETQYF. CDR3 sequence (DNA): TGTGCCAGCAGGAGGGGGATTCAAGAGACCCAGTACTTC.

The chain joins TRBV20-1 to TRBJ2-3; 10 bases line up with TRBD1. After removal of 6 bases from V and 3 bases from J, the junction contained 6 bases not matched to a gene. CDR1 and CDR2 from the germline V gene are DFQATT and SNEGSKA (reference sequence). This CDR3 has 14 residues. CDR3 coding DNA: TGCAGTGCGTACCGGGACAGGGGTACAGATACGCAGTATTTT. Translated, it gives CSAYRDRGTDTQYF.

The chain combines TRBV21-1 with TRBJ2-5. TRBV21-1 is classified as a pseudogene. The CDR3 consists of 13 residues. The CDR3 sequence is CASSSKSTETQYF. As DNA, the CDR3 is TGTGCCAGCAGCAGCAAATCGACGGAGACCCAGTACTTC.

Many counts were recorded for this clonotype. CDR3 sequence: CSALDRNKNIQYF. Written as DNA, the CDR3 is TGCAGTGCTTTAGACAGGAACAAAAACATTCAGTACTTC. V gene TRBV20-1 combines with J gene TRBJ2-4; perhaps TRBD1 as D (6 bases). This CDR3 region has 13 residues. Germline V gene lookup returns CDR1 DFQATT and CDR2 SNEGSKA (reference sequence). V dropped 5 bases and J dropped 3 bases, with 11 bases sitting between them.

This clonotype was recorded many times. The chain links TRBV3-1 to TRBJ1-2; 9 bases are shared with TRBD1. With 3 bases clipped from V and 3 bases from J, the junction kept 8 bases outside the gene matches. The CDR3 runs to 16 residues. Germline V lookup: CDR1 LGHDT, CDR2 YNNKEL (reference sequence). CDR3 region: CASSHPQGQGDYGYTF. CDR3 DNA: TGTGCCAGCAGCCATCCCCAGGGACAGGGCGACTATGGCTACACCTTC.

The CDR3 spells CASSFRPGQVNTEAFF. DNA for the CDR3: TGTGCCAGCAGCTTCCGACCGGGACAGGTGAACACTGAAGCTTTCTTT. The rearrangement joins TRBV7-2 to TRBJ1-1; 8 nucleotides match TRBD1. This CDR3 comprises 16 residues. Per germline, CDR1 SGHTA and CDR2 FQGNSA. V trimming: 3 bases; J trimming: 0 bases; junction bases outside the gene matches: 6.

V is TRBV10-2 and J is TRBJ2-3; TRBD2 matches at 8 bases. The J segment lost 3 bases and the V segment lost 6 bases, leaving 8 bases of the junction unmatched. Germline CDR1 and CDR2: WSHSY and SAAADI. This CDR3 comprises 15 residues. The CDR3 bases are TGCGCCAGCAGCCCCAGCGGGACTAGAACAGATACGCAGTATTTT. Protein product: CASSPSGTRTDTQYF.

In regard to this clonotype: An end of the junction does not agree with germline; a read error may underlie this. V is TRBV6-1 and J is TRBJ2-7; the D gene is possibly TRBD1 (6 bases). Germline CDR1 and CDR2: MNHNS and SASEGT. The CDR3 sequence is 14 residues long. The CDR3 DNA reads as TGTACCAGCAGTCAAGGACAGCGAGGTTACGAGCAGTACTTC. Protein sequence: CTSSQGQRGYEQYF.

This clonotype was observed many times. CDR3 DNA sequence: TGTGCCAGCAGCGGACAGGTGTCTCCCTACGAGCAGTACTTC. This sequence encodes CASSGQVSPYEQYF. The V gene is TRBV21-1, the J gene TRBJ2-7; no DNA check was done on the table's D call, TRBD1. TRBV21-1 has pseudogene status. The CDR3 runs 14 residues.

The CDR3 bases are TGTGCCAGCAGTGAGCTGGGAGCGGGCAATGAGCAGTTCTTC. Encoded protein: CASSELGAGNEQFF. The V gene is TRBV6-1, the J gene TRBJ2-1; perhaps TRBD2 as D (6 bases). Trimming left V 3 bases short and J 6 bases short, with 12 bases between. Germline V lookup: CDR1 MNHNS, CDR2 SASEGT. This CDR3 region has 14 residues.

DNA of the CDR3: TGTGCCAGTAGTGAACTGGGACAGACCTACGAGCAGTACTTC. This gives the protein CASSELGQTYEQYF. This chain joins TRBV19 and TRBJ2-7; the match to TRBD1 covers 7 bases. This CDR3 is built from 14 residues. Per germline, CDR1 LNHDA and CDR2 SQIVND (reference sequence). After removal of 5 bases from V and 2 bases from J, the junction contained 6 bases not matched to a gene.

The chain carries TRBV12-3 or TRBV12-4 and TRBJ2-3; 9 positions match TRBD2. The trim removed 1 base at V and 5 bases at J, leaving 10 bases unmatched. The CDR3 is 17 amino acids. Written as DNA, the CDR3 is TGTGCCAGCAGTTTAGAGGTGGCTAGCGGGGTTATAGATACGCAGTATTTT. Its protein is CASSLEVASGVIDTQYF.

This clonotype occurred a few times. The V call is TRBV7-2, the J call TRBJ1-5; D perhaps matches TRBD1 (5 bases). The CDR3 loop spans 15 amino acids. Germline CDR1 reads SGHTA; CDR2 reads FQGNSA. V was shortened by 3 bases and J by 4 bases, with 13 bases between the two germline ends. As DNA, the CDR3 is TGTGCCAGCAGCTTGGCTCCGGGACTAAATCAGCCCCAGCATTTT. Its translation is CASSLAPGLNQPQHF.